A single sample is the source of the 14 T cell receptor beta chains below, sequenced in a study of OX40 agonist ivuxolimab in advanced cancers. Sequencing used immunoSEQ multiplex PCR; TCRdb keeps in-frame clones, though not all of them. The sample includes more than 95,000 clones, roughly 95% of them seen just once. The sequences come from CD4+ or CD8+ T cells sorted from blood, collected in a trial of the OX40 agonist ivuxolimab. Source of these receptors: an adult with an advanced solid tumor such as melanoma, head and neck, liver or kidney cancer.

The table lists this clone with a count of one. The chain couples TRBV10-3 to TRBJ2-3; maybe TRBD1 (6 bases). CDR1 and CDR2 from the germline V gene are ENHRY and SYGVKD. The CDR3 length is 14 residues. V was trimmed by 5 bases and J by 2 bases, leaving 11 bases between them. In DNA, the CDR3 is TGTGCCATCAGTAGGGACACCTCCACAGATACGCAGTATTTT. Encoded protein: CAISRDTSTDTQYF.

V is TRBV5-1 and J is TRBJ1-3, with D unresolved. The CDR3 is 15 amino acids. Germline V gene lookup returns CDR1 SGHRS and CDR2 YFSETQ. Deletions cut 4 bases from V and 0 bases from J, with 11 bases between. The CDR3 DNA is TGCGCCAGCAGCGCCGACGGGAGCTCTGGAAACACCATATATTTT. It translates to CASSADGSSGNTIYF.

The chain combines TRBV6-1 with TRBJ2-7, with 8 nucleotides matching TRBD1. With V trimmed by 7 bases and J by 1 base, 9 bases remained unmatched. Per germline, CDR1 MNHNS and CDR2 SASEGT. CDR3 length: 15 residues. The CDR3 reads CASIGGTGLSYEQYF. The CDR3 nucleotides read TGTGCCAGCATCGGAGGGACAGGTTTATCCTACGAGCAGTACTTC.

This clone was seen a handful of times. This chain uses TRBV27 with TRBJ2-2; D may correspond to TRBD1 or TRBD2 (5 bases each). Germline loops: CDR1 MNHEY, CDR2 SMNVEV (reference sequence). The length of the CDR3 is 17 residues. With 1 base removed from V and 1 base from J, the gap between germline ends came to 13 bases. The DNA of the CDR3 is TGTGCCAGCAGTTTATTCCCCGGGACGGTGAACACCGGGGAGCTGTTTTTT. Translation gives CASSLFPGTVNTGELFF.

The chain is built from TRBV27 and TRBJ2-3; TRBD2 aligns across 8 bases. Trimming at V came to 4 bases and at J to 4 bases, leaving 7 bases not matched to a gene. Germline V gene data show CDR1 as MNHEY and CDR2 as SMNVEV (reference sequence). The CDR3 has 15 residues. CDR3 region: CASSYRGGPADTQYF. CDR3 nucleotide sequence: TGTGCCAGCAGTTATCGGGGGGGGCCAGCAGATACGCAGTATTTT.

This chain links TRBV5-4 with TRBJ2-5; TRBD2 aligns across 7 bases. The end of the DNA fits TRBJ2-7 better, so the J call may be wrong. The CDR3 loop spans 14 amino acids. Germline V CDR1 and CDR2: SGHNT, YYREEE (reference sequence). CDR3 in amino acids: CASSLRDSGAEQYF. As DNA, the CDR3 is TGTGCCAGCAGCTTACGCGACAGCGGGGCCGAGCAGTACTTC.

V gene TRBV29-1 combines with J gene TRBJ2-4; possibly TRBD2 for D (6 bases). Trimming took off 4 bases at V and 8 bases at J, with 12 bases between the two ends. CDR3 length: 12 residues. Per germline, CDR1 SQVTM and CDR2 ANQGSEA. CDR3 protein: CSVGGVLDIQYF. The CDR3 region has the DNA TGCAGCGTTGGGGGGGTATTGGACATTCAGTACTTC.

This CDR3 reads CASSDGAWGRSSYNEQFF. For the CDR3, the DNA is TGTGCCAGCAGTGATGGAGCGTGGGGGCGAAGCTCCTACAATGAGCAGTTCTTC. The rearrangement links TRBV6-1 to TRBJ2-1; TRBD1 might be the D (6 bases). This CDR3 spans 18 amino acids. The V end lost 3 bases, the J end lost 0 bases, and 18 bases lay between the germline ends. Per the germline V gene, CDR1 is MNHNS and CDR2 is SASEGT.

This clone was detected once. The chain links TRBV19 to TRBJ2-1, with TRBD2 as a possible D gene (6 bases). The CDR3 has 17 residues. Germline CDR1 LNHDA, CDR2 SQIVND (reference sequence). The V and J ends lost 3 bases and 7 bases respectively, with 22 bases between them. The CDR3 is CASSIILGGPAMNEQFF. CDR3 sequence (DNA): TGTGCCAGTAGTATCATTCTGGGAGGTCCCGCCATGAATGAGCAGTTCTTC.

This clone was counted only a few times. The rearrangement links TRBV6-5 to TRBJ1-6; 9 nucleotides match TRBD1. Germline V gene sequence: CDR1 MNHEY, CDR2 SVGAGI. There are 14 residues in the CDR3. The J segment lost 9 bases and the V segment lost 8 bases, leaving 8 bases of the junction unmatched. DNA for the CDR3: TGTGCCAGCGCCCCGGACAGGGGATCTTCACCCCTCCACTTT. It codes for CASAPDRGSSPLHF.

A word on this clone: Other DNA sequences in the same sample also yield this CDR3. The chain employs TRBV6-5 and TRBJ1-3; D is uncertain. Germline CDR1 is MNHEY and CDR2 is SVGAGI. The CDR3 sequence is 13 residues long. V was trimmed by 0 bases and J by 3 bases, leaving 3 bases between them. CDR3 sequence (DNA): TGTGCCAGCAGTTACTCGAATGGAAACACCATATATTTT. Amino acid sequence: CASSYSNGNTIYF.

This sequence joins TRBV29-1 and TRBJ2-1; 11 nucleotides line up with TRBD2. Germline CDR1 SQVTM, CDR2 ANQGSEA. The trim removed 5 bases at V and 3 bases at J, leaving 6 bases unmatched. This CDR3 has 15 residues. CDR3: CSVPRGTSGYNEQFF. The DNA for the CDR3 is TGCAGCGTTCCCCGCGGGACTAGCGGCTACAATGAGCAGTTCTTC.

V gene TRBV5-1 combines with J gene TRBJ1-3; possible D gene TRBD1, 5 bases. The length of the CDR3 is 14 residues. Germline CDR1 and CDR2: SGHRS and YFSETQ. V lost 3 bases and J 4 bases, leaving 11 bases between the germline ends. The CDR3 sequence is CASSSAGSGNTIYF. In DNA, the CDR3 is TGCGCCAGCAGCTCCGCAGGGTCCGGAAACACCATATATTTT. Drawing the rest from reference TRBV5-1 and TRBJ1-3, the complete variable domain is KAGVTQTPRYLIKTRGQQVTLSCSPISGHRSVSWYQQTPGQGLQFLFEYFSETQRNKGNFPGRFSGRQFSNSRSEMNVSTLELGDSALYLCASSSAGSGNTIYFGEGSWLTVV.

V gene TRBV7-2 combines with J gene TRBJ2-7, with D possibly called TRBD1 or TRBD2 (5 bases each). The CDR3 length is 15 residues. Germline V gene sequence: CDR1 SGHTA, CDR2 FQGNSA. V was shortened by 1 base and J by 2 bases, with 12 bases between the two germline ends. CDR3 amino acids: CASSLVRGAAYEQYF. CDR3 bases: TGTGCCAGCAGCTTAGTTCGAGGGGCCGCCTACGAGCAGTACTTC.